A selection of T cell receptor beta chains follows, all from one sample in a study of shared clonotypes between healthy human individuals. Sequencing used immunoSEQ multiplex PCR; TCRdb keeps in-frame clones, though not all of them. The repertoire holds fewer than 3 million clones, 92% seen once, with around 0.35% in the top ten. Sequenced sample: naive CD4+ T cells from PBMCs. These receptors came from a man between 18 and 29 years old in good health. Some clones in this sample may be carry-over from other donors' samples. CDR3s include the opening cysteine and the closing phenylalanine or tryptophan. A D gene is named only where the DNA matches it firmly. Expanded clones get a size class; other rows say once, few or many, or leave the size out.

d_call: NA; j_call: TRBJ2-2; v_call: TRBV15; clone_size: NA; cdr3_aa: CATSRGDTSYTGELFF; cdr3_nt: TGTGCCACCAGCAGAGGGGACACCTCCTACACCGGGGAGCTGTTTTTT
d_call: NA; j_call: TRBJ2-1; v_call: TRBV7-9; clone_size: NA; cdr3_aa: CASSPQSFSYNEQFF; cdr3_nt: TGTGCCAGCAGCCCCCAGTCGTTCTCCTACAATGAGCAGTTCTTC
d_call: TRBD1; j_call: TRBJ1-1; v_call: TRBV7-9; clone_size: NA; cdr3_aa: CASSSQGASEAFF; cdr3_nt: TGTGCCAGCAGCTCACAGGGGGCATCTGAAGCTTTCTTT
d_call: NA; j_call: TRBJ2-1; v_call: TRBV10-2; clone_size: NA; cdr3_aa: CASVNPTAGTPQFF; cdr3_nt: TGCGCCAGCGTAAACCCTACCGCGGGGACCCCACAGTTCTTC
d_call: NA; j_call: TRBJ1-4; v_call: TRBV5-1; clone_size: once; cdr3_aa: CASSLAGVANEKLFF; cdr3_nt: TGCGCCAGCAGCTTGGCCGGGGTTGCTAATGAAAAACTGTTTTTT
d_call: NA; j_call: TRBJ1-5; v_call: TRBV28; clone_size: NA; cdr3_aa: CASSLRTASNQPQHF; cdr3_nt: TGTGCCAGCAGTTTGAGGACAGCTAGCAATCAGCCCCAGCATTTT
d_call: TRBD1; j_call: TRBJ1-1; v_call: TRBV5-1; clone_size: NA; cdr3_aa: CASSFQGANTEAFF; cdr3_nt: TGCGCCAGCAGCTTTCAGGGGGCGAACACTGAAGCTTTCTTT
d_call: TRBD2; j_call: TRBJ2-5; v_call: TRBV18; clone_size: once; cdr3_aa: CASSPPKLAGGGETQYF; cdr3_nt: TGTGCCAGCTCACCACCGAAACTAGCGGGAGGAGGAGAGACCCAGTACTTC
d_call: NA; j_call: TRBJ2-5; v_call: TRBV7-7; clone_size: NA; cdr3_aa: CASSQGRVGETQYF; cdr3_nt: TGTGCCAGCAGCCAGGGCCGGGTTGGGGAGACCCAGTACTTC
d_call: NA; j_call: TRBJ2-6; v_call: TRBV6-5; clone_size: NA; cdr3_aa: CASSYAGARGANVLTF; cdr3_nt: TGTGCCAGCAGTTACGCAGGGGCGCGAGGGGCCAACGTCCTGACTTTC
d_call: NA; j_call: TRBJ1-1; v_call: TRBV18; clone_size: NA; cdr3_aa: CASSQEGWNTEAFF; cdr3_nt: TGTGCCAGCTCACAGGAAGGATGGAACACTGAAGCTTTCTTT
d_call: NA; j_call: TRBJ2-7; v_call: TRBV28; clone_size: NA; cdr3_aa: CASTLQGSSYEQYF; cdr3_nt: TGTGCCAGCACCTTACAGGGCTCTTCCTACGAGCAGTACTTC
d_call: NA; j_call: TRBJ2-1; v_call: TRBV10-3; clone_size: once; cdr3_aa: CAISEGLGTYNEQFF; cdr3_nt: TGTGCCATCAGTGAGGGGCTAGGGACCTACAATGAGCAGTTCTTC
d_call: TRBD2; j_call: TRBJ2-1; v_call: TRBV6-6; clone_size: NA; cdr3_aa: CASSKTSGGYNEQFF; cdr3_nt: TGTGCCAGCAGTAAGACTAGCGGGGGTTACAATGAGCAGTTCTTC
d_call: NA; j_call: TRBJ2-7; v_call: TRBV6-1; clone_size: NA; cdr3_aa: CASSGAYEQYF; cdr3_nt: TGTGCCAGCAGTGGGGCCTACGAGCAGTACTTC
d_call: TRBD1; j_call: TRBJ2-6; v_call: TRBV9; clone_size: NA; cdr3_aa: CASSSIGQGLPGANVLTF; cdr3_nt: TGTGCCAGCAGTTCTATCGGACAGGGCCTCCCTGGGGCCAACGTCCTGACTTTC
d_call: NA; j_call: TRBJ2-7; v_call: TRBV19; clone_size: NA; cdr3_aa: CASRSLSLDTEQYF; cdr3_nt: TGTGCCAGTAGATCGCTTTCCCTCGATACCGAGCAGTACTTC
d_call: NA; j_call: TRBJ2-5; v_call: TRBV29-1; clone_size: once; cdr3_aa: CSVRRVNKETQYF; cdr3_nt: TGCAGCGTTCGCAGGGTGAACAAGGAGACCCAGTACTTC
d_call: NA; j_call: TRBJ2-3; v_call: TRBV7-3; clone_size: NA; cdr3_aa: CASSLGSVPDTQYF; cdr3_nt: TGTGCCAGCAGTCTCGGGTCCGTGCCGGATACGCAGTATTTT
d_call: TRBD2; j_call: TRBJ2-7; v_call: TRBV6-1; clone_size: NA; cdr3_aa: CASSEAASGTNEQYF; cdr3_nt: TGTGCCAGCAGTGAAGCGGCTAGCGGGACCAACGAGCAGTACTTC
d_call: NA; j_call: TRBJ1-5; v_call: TRBV10-2; clone_size: NA; cdr3_aa: CASSEGQGSNQPQHF; cdr3_nt: TGCGCCAGCAGTGAAGGGCAGGGAAGCAATCAGCCCCAGCATTTT